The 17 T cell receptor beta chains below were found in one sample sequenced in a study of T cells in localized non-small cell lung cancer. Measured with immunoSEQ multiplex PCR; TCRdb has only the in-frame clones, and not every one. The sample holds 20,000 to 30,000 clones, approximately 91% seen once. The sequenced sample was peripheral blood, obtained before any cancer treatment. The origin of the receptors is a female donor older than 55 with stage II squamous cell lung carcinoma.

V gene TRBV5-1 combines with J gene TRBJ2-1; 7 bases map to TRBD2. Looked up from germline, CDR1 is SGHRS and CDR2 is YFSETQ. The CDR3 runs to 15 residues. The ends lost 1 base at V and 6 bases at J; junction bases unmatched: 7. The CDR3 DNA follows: TGCGCCAGCAGCTTGACTAGCGCGGCCCTCAATGAGCAGTTCTTC. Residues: CASSLTSAALNEQFF.

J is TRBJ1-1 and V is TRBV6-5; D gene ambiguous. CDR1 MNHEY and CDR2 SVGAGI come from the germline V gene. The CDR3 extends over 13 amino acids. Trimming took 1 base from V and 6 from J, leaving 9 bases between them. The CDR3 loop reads CASSYFSGAEAFF. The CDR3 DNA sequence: TGTGCCAGCAGTTACTTCAGTGGAGCTGAAGCTTTCTTT.

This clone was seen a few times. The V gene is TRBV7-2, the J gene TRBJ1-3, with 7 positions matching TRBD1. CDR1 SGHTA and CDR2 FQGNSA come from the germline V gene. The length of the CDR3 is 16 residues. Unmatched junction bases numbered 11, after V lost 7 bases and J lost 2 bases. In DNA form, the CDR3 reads TGTGCCAGCACCTTCCCCGAGGGGGCGGCTGGAAACACCATATATTTT. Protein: CASTFPEGAAGNTIYF.

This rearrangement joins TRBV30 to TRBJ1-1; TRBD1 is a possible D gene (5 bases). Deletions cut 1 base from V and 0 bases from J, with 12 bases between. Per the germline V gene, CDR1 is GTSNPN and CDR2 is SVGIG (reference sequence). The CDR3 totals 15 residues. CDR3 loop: CAWSGGLLMNTEAFF. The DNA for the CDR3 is TGTGCCTGGAGTGGGGGCCTACTCATGAACACTGAAGCTTTCTTT.

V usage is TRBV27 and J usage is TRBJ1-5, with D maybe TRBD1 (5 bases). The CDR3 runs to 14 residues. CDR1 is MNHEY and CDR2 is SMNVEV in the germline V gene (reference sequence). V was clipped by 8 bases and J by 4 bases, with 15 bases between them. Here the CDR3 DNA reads TGTGCCAGCGCCCCGGGCAGGGAGAATCAGCCCCAGCATTTT. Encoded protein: CASAPGRENQPQHF.

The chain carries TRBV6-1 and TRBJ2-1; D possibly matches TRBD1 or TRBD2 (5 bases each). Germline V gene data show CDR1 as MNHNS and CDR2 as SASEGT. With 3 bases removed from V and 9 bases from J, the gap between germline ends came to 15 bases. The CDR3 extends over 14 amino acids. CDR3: CASSDGDRWGEQFF. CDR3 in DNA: TGTGCCAGCAGTGATGGGGACCGATGGGGTGAGCAGTTCTTC.

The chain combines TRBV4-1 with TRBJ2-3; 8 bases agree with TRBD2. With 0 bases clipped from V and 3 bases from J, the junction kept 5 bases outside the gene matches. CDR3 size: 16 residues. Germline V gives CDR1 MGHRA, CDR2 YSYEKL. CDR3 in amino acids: CASSQDRAGATDTQYF. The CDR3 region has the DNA TGCGCCAGCAGCCAAGATAGAGCGGGGGCAACAGATACGCAGTATTTT.

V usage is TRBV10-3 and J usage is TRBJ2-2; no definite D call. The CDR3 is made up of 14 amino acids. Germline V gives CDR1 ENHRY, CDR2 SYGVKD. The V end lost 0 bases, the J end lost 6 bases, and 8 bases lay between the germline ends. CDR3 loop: CAISESTTAGELFF. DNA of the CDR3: TGTGCCATCAGTGAGTCGACGACCGCCGGGGAGCTGTTTTTT.

The CDR3 coding sequence is TGTGCCAGCAGTTATGGGACAGGGACAAACGAGCAGTACTTC. This sequence encodes CASSYGTGTNEQYF. The genes are TRBV6-5 and TRBJ2-7; 9 nucleotides align to TRBD1. Germline V gives CDR1 MNHEY, CDR2 SVGAGI. J gave up 5 bases and V 3 bases, and 5 bases lay outside the gene matches. The CDR3 runs 14 residues.

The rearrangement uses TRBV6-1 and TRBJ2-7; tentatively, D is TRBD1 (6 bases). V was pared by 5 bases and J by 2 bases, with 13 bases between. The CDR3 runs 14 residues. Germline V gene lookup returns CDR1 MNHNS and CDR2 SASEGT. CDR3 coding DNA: TGTGCCAGCAGTCTAGACAGGCCGACCTACGAGCAGTACTTC. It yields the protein CASSLDRPTYEQYF.

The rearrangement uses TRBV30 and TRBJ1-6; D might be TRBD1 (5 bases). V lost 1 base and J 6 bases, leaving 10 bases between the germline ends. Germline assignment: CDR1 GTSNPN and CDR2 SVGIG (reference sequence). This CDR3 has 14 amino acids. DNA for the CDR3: TGTGCCTGGAGTGGGCTAGGGGTTAATTCACCCCTCCACTTT. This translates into CAWSGLGVNSPLHF.

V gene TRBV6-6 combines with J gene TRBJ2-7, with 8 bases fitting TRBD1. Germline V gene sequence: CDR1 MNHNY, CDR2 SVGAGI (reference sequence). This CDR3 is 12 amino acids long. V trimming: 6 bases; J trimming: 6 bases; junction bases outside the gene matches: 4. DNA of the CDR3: TGTGCCAGCAGCAGGGGGCTGGTCGAGCAGTACTTC. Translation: CASSRGLVEQYF.

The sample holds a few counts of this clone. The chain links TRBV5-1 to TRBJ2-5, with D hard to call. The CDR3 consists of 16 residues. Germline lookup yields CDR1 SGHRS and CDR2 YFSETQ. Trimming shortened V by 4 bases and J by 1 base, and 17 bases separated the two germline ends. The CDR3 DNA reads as TGCGCCAGCAGCCTCACATCTGACGGAGCCCAAGAGACCCAGTACTTC. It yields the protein CASSLTSDGAQETQYF.

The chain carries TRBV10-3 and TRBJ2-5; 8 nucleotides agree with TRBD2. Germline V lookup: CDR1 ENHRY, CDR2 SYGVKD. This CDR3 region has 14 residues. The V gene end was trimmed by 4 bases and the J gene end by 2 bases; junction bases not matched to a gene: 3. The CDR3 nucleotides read TGTGCCATCAGTGGGACTAGCAGACAAGAGACCCAGTACTTC. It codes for CAISGTSRQETQYF.

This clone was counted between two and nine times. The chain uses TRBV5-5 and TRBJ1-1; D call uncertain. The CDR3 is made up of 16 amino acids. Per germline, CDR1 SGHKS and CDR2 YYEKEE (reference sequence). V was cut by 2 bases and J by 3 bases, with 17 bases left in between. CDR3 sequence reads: CASSLKRGFGHTEAFF. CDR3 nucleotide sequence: TGTGCCAGCAGCTTAAAGCGAGGGTTCGGTCACACTGAAGCTTTCTTT.

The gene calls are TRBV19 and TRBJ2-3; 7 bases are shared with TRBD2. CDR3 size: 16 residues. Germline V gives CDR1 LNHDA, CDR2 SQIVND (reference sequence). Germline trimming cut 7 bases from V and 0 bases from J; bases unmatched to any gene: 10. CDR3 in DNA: TGTGCCAGTACTCTTGAAGCGGGAACTAGCACAGATACGCAGTATTTT. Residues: CASTLEAGTSTDTQYF.

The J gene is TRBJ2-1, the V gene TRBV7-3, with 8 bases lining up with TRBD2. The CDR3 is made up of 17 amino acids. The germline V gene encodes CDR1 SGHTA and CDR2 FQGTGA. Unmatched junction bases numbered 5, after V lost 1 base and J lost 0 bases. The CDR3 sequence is CASSLIGTRSSYNEQFF. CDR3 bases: TGTGCCAGCAGCTTAATTGGGACTAGAAGCTCCTACAATGAGCAGTTCTTC.